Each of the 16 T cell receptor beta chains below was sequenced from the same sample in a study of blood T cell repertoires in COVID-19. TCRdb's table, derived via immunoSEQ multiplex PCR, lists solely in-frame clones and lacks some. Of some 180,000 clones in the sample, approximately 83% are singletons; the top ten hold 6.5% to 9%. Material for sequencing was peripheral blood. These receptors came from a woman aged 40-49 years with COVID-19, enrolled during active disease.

The CDR3 here is CASSKPGQSYTEAFF. Here the CDR3 DNA reads TGTGCCAGCAGTAAACCAGGACAGAGTTACACTGAAGCTTTCTTT. The genes are TRBV6-5 and TRBJ1-1, with D possibly being TRBD1 (6 bases). The V end was cut by 5 bases, the J end by 3 bases, with 16 bases between. Per the germline V gene, CDR1 is MNHEY and CDR2 is SVGAGI. The CDR3 totals 15 residues.

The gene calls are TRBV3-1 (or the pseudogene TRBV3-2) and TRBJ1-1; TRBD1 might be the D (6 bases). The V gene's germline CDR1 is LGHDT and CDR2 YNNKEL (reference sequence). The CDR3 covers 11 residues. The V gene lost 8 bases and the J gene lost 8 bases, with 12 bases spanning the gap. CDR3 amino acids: CASRGASEAFF. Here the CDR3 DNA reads TGTGCCAGCCGGGGGGCCTCGGAAGCTTTCTTT.

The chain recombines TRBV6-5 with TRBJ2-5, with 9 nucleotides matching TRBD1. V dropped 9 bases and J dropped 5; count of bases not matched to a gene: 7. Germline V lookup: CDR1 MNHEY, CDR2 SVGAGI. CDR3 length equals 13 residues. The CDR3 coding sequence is TGTGCCAGAATCGGACAGGGGAGCGAGACCCAGTACTTC. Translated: CARIGQGSETQYF.

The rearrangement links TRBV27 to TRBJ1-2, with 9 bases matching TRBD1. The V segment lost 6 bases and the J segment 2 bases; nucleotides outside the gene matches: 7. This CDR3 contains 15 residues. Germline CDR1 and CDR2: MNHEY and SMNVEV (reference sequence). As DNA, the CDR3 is TGTGCCAGCAGGACCCCAGGGACAGGGAACTATGGCTACACCTTC. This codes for CASRTPGTGNYGYTF.

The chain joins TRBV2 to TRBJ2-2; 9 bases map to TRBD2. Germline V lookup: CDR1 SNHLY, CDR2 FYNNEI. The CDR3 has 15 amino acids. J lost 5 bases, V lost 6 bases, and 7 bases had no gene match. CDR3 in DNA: TGTGCCAGCAGCTTCGGGACTAGCCTAACCGGGGAGCTGTTTTTT. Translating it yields CASSFGTSLTGELFF.

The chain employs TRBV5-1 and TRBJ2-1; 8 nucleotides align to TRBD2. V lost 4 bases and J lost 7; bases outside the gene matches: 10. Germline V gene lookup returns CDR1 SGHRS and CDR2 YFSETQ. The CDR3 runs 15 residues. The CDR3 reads CASSPRTGGPNEQFF. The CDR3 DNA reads TGCGCCAGCAGCCCCCGGACGGGAGGGCCTAATGAGCAGTTCTTC. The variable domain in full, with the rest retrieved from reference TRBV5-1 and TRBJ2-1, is KAGVTQTPRYLIKTRGQQVTLSCSPISGHRSVSWYQQTPGQGLQFLFEYFSETQRNKGNFPGRFSGRQFSNSRSEMNVSTLELGDSALYLCASSPRTGGPNEQFFGPGTRLTVL.

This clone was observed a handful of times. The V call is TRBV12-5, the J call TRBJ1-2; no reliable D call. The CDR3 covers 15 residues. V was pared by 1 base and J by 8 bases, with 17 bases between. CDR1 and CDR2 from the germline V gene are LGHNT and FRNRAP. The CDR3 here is CASGLAPDYFEGYTF. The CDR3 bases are TGTGCTAGTGGTTTGGCCCCGGACTATTTCGAGGGCTACACCTTC.

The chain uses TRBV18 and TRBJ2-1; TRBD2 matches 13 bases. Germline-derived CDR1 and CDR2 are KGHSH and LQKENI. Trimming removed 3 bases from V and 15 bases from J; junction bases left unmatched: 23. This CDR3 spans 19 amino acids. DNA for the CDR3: TGTGCCAGCTCACCTCTAGTCCCAGGGACTAGCGGGGCCTATATTGGAGCGTTCTTC. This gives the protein CASSPLVPGTSGAYIGAFF.

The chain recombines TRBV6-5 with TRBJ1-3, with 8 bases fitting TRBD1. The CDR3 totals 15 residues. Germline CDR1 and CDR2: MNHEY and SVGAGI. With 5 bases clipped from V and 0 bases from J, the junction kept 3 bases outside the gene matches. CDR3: CASSNDRGSGNTIYF. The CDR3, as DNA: TGTGCCAGCAGTAACGACAGGGGCTCTGGAAACACCATATATTTT.

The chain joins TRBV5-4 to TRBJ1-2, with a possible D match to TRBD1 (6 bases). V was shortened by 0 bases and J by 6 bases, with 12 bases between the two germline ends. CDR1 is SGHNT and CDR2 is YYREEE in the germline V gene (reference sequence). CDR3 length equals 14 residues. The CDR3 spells CASSLGPDSHGYTF. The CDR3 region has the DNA TGTGCCAGCAGCTTGGGCCCGGACAGCCATGGCTACACCTTC.

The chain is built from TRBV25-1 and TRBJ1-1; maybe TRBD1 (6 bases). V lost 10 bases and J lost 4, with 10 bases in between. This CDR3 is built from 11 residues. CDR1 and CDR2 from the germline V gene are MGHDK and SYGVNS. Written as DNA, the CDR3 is TGTGCCACCCTAGGGGGCACTGAAGCTTTCTTT. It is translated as CATLGGTEAFF.

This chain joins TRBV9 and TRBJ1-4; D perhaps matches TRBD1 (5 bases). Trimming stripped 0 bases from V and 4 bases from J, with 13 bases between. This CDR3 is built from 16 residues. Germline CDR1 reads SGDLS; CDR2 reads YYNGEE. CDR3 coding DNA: TGTGCCAGCAGCGTAGGTGGGGCCCTCGTTAATGAAAAACTGTTTTTT. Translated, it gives CASSVGGALVNEKLFF.

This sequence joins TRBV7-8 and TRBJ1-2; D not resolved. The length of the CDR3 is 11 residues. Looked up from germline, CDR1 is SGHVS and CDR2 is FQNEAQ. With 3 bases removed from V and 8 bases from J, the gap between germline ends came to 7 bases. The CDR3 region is CASSFVGGYTF. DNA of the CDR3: TGTGCCAGCAGCTTTGTCGGGGGCTACACCTTC.

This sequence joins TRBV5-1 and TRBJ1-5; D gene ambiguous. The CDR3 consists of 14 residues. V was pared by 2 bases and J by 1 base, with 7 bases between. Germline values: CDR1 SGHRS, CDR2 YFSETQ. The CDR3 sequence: CASSLGGSNQPQHF. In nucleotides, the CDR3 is TGCGCCAGCAGCTTAGGAGGAAGCAATCAGCCCCAGCATTTT.

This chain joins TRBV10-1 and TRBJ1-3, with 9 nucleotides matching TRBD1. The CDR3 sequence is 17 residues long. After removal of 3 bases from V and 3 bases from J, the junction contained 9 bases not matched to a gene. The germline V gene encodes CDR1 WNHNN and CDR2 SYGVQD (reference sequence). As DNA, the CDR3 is TGCGCCAGCAGTGATCTCGACCCGGGACAGGGTGGAAACACCATATATTTT. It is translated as CASSDLDPGQGGNTIYF.

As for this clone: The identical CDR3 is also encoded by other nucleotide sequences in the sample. The CDR3 spells CASRDSSYEQYF. The DNA for the CDR3 is TGTGCCAGCAGGGACAGTTCCTACGAGCAGTACTTC. The V call is TRBV12-3 or TRBV12-4, the J call TRBJ2-7; perhaps TRBD1 as D (6 bases). Trimming took off 6 bases at V and 1 base at J, with 7 bases between the two ends. This CDR3 has 12 residues.